The source of this T cell receptor (beta chain) is a study of CXCR3-negative and CXCR3-positive naive CD8 T cells. For the study at large: The dataset comprises 110 million to 150 million TRB reads in total, with about 1.5 +/- 0.3 million reads per library.

The CDR3 spans 17 residues. Germline V CDR1 and CDR2: SEHNR, FQNEAQ (reference sequence). Study-wide results and limits: Hydrophobicity was higher for TRB CDR3s found in CXCR3-positive naive cells than in CXCR3-negative naive cells. Each naive subset displayed comparably high diversity, whereas memory CD8+ cells displayed much lower diversity. Surface CD5 looked about the same in the naive subsets, so the authors worked out TCR strength from TRB CDR3 properties.

5' RACE that incorporated UMI labels was used to prepare the TRB cDNA libraries. TCRdb reprocessed the 5' RACE reads and keeps a single row for each CDR3 protein, giving no DNA. Its table lists approximately 65,000 distinct CDR3 sequences. For this clonotype: What it recognizes is unknown.

This chain connects TRBV7-9 to TRBJ2-3; as DNA is missing, the TRBD2 call by TCRdb cannot be tested. Sequencing was done on a sample of naive CXCR3+ CD8+ T cells from blood. Subset noted: CD45RO-CCR7+CD27+CD95- naive CD8+ T cells expressing CXCR3 (TNR3+). This clonotype was obtained from a human donor in good health. Some clones in this sample may be carry-over from other donors' samples. This CDR3 reads CASSLEERGIPTDTQYF.